The 3 T cell receptor beta chains in this list originate from one sample, sequenced in a study of cytomegalovirus exposure and HLA in healthy donors. PCR amplification relied on 60 Vbeta primers (plus 13 Jbeta primers). Only in-frame clones appear in the TCRdb table, and some are missing; sequencing was by immunoSEQ multiplex PCR. The table records approximately 110,000 clones, 65% to 80% of them present only once. Specimen: PBMCs. These receptors all come from a woman aged 60-75 years in good health and CMV-seropositive.

This chain links TRBV6-5 with TRBJ1-2, with 8 positions matching TRBD1. The ends lost 2 bases at V and 4 bases at J; junction bases unmatched: 3. Germline CDR1 is MNHEY and CDR2 is SVGAGI. The CDR3 spans 14 residues. CDR3 DNA sequence: TGTGCCAGCAGTTACCTCGGACAGGGCTATGGCTACACCTTC. Amino acids: CASSYLGQGYGYTF.

The rearrangement uses TRBV15 and TRBJ2-5; 10 bases fit TRBD1. The junction had 7 bases not matched to a gene; V was cut back by 4 bases and J by 5 bases. The CDR3 runs 15 residues. Looked up from germline, CDR1 is LNHNV and CDR2 is YYDKDF (reference sequence). The CDR3, as DNA: TGTGCCACCAGCAAGCCCGGGACAGGGGACGAGACCCAGTACTTC. This translates into CATSKPGTGDETQYF.

The chain uses TRBV7-9 and TRBJ2-1; a weak D match, TRBD2 (5 bases). CDR3 length equals 15 residues. The germline CDR1 and CDR2 sequences are SEHNR and FQNEAQ (reference sequence). Trimming left V 5 bases short and J 5 bases short, with 16 bases between. The CDR3 protein is CASSKRGTGNNEQFF. The CDR3 DNA reads as TGTGCCAGCAGCAAAAGAGGTACGGGGAACAATGAGCAGTTCTTC.